The 20 T cell receptor beta chains below come from one sample, sequenced in a study of regulatory T cells in long-lasting Graves disease. Arm-PCR of CDR3 regions and iRepertoire HTBI primers were the basis on which TCR beta libraries were built. TCRdb re-called the multiplex PCR reads with MiXCR, one entry per CDR3 protein. The sample holds 500,000 to 700,000 distinct CDR3 sequences, approximately 31% seen once. Documented time point: persistent/refractory GD, antithyroid drugs over 5 years with positive TRAb. PBMC-extracted RNA yielded the TCR library. The input for sequencing was peripheral blood mononuclear cells (PBMCs), taken when the disease was refractory, from a patient treated with antithyroid drugs. Receptors were obtained from a female donor with Graves disease.

This chain uses TRBV28 with TRBJ1-1; 12 bases fit TRBD1. The CDR3 has 15 residues. Germline CDR1 and CDR2: MDHEN and SYDVKM. The J segment lost 1 base and the V segment lost 6 bases, leaving 3 bases of the junction unmatched. CDR3 sequence (DNA): TGTGCCAGCAGCATGGGACAGGGGGCGAACACTGAAGCTTTCTTT. It yields the protein CASSMGQGANTEAFF. The full variable domain, in which reference TRBV28 and TRBJ1-1 provide the parts outside the CDR3, is DVKVTQSSRYLVKRTGEKVFLECVQDMDHENMFWYRQDPGLGLRLIYFSYDVKMKEKGDIPEGYSVSREKKERFSLILESASTNQTSMYLCASSMGQGANTEAFFGQGTRLTVV.

The count of this clonotype is one. One base away lies a much larger clone, so this may be a sequencing read error. CDR3 residues: CASSYSLAKDIQYF. In DNA form, the CDR3 reads TGTGCCAGCAGTTACTCCCTAGCCAAAGACATTCAGTACTTC. The chain has TRBV6-5 and TRBJ2-5, with a weak D call TRBD2 (5 bases). Judging by the DNA end, TRBJ2-4 fits better; the J call may be wrong. CDR1 is MNHEY, CDR2 SVGAGI, per germline. This CDR3 is built from 14 residues.

This chain uses TRBV28 with TRBJ2-7; 8 nucleotides line up with TRBD1. Germline-derived CDR1 and CDR2 are MDHEN and SYDVKM. With 5 bases clipped from V and 2 bases from J, the junction kept 8 bases outside the gene matches. This CDR3 is built from 15 residues. The CDR3 sequence is CASSPGQGWAYEQYF. The CDR3 nucleotides read TGTGCCAGCAGTCCTGGACAGGGTTGGGCCTACGAGCAGTACTTC.

The chain couples TRBV27 to TRBJ2-7, with 16 bases aligning to TRBD2. CDR1 and CDR2 (germline): MNHEY, SMNVEV (reference sequence). The CDR3 length is 18 residues. After removal of 5 bases from V and 5 bases from J, the junction contained 12 bases not matched to a gene. The CDR3 bases are TGTGCCAGCAGTCCCAGGAGAGGGACTAGCGGGAGGGCCCACGAGCAGTACTTC. It translates to CASSPRRGTSGRAHEQYF.

The sample holds a few counts of this clonotype. V and J are TRBV29-1 and TRBJ2-7, with D tentatively TRBD2 (5 bases). This CDR3 has 13 amino acids. Trimming removed 6 bases from V and 3 bases from J, with 15 bases in between. The germline gives CDR1 SQVTM, CDR2 ANQGSEA. CDR3 protein: CSVSTTGNYEQYF. DNA of the CDR3: TGCAGCGTATCCACGACCGGGAACTACGAGCAGTACTTC.

The sample holds one count of this clonotype. The chain joins TRBV11-1 to TRBJ2-7, with 9 bases fitting TRBD2. Germline lookup yields CDR1 SGHAT and CDR2 FQDESV (reference sequence). J lost 3 bases, V lost 5 bases, and 8 bases had no gene match. This CDR3 is 15 amino acids long. As DNA, the CDR3 is TGTGCCAGCAGCGACACTAGCGGGCCTCACTACGAGCAGTACTTC. The encoded protein is CASSDTSGPHYEQYF. The full variable domain, in which reference TRBV11-1 and TRBJ2-7 provide the parts outside the CDR3, is EAEVAQSPRYKITEKSQAVAFWCDPISGHATLYWYRQILGQGPELLVQFQDESVVDDSQLPKDRFSAERLKGVDSTLKIQPAELGDSAMYLCASSDTSGPHYEQYFGPGTRLTVT.

This clonotype occurred many times. This sequence joins TRBV28 and TRBJ1-1; D remains unclear. Trimming removed 1 base at V and 0 bases at J, with 9 bases between. CDR1 MDHEN and CDR2 SYDVKM come from the germline V gene. This CDR3 region has 15 residues. The CDR3 coding sequence is TGTGCCAGCAGTTTATTGGAGACTGTGAACACTGAAGCTTTCTTT. Protein product: CASSLLETVNTEAFF.

This rearrangement joins TRBV3-1 to TRBJ1-4, with a weak D call TRBD1 (6 bases). CDR1 is LGHDT and CDR2 is YNNKEL in the germline V gene (reference sequence). The CDR3 runs 16 residues. V was shortened by 4 bases and J by 4 bases, with 16 bases between the two germline ends. In DNA, the CDR3 is TGTGCCAGCAGCCTCAGGACAGTCCGGAATAATGAAAAACTGTTTTTT. Translation gives CASSLRTVRNNEKLFF.

This clonotype was observed a few times. This chain links TRBV20-1 with TRBJ2-2; D perhaps matches TRBD1 (6 bases). Trimming removed 0 bases at V and 6 bases at J, with 11 bases between. This CDR3 comprises 14 residues. Per the germline V gene, CDR1 is DFQATT and CDR2 is SNEGSKA (reference sequence). Here the CDR3 reads CSARDKGVSGELFF. DNA of the CDR3: TGCAGTGCTAGAGATAAGGGGGTCTCCGGGGAGCTGTTTTTT.

The V and J genes are TRBV7-9 and TRBJ1-5, with 11 bases fitting TRBD1. V shed 9 bases and J 0 bases; nucleotides not matched to a gene: 10. CDR3 size: 17 residues. Germline CDR1 SEHNR, CDR2 FQNEAQ (reference sequence). DNA for the CDR3: TGTGCCAGACCTGGGACAGGGGGAGGGGATAGCAATCAGCCCCAGCATTTT. It encodes CARPGTGGGDSNQPQHF. The complete variable domain, with remaining parts taken from reference TRBV7-9 and TRBJ1-5, reads DTGVSQNPRHKITKRGQNVTFRCDPISEHNRLYWYRQTLGQGPEFLTYFQNEAQLEKSRLLSDRFSAERPKGSFSTLEIQRTEQGDSAMYLCARPGTGGGDSNQPQHFGDGTRLSIL.

The chain employs TRBV6-5 and TRBJ1-4, with a weak D call TRBD1 (6 bases). The CDR3 is 16 residues long. The V gene's germline CDR1 is MNHEY and CDR2 SVGAGI. V lost 2 bases and J lost 7, with 17 bases in between. Here the CDR3 reads CASSYLPGQRTEKLFF. As DNA, the CDR3 is TGTGCCAGCAGTTACCTTCCTGGACAGCGAACTGAAAAACTGTTTTTT.

V usage is TRBV5-6 and J usage is TRBJ2-2; 7 bases are shared with TRBD2. The CDR3 is made up of 17 amino acids. V trimming: 1 base; J trimming: 5 bases; junction bases outside the gene matches: 11. Germline CDR1 reads SGHDT; CDR2 reads YYEEEE. This chain's CDR3 is CASSLSAGEWGTGELFF. CDR3 DNA: TGTGCCAGCAGCTTGAGTGCGGGAGAGTGGGGGACCGGGGAGCTGTTTTTT.

This clonotype appeared once. This chain joins TRBV11-3 and TRBJ2-2, with 9 bases fitting TRBD2. V lost 2 bases to trimming and J lost 0 bases; unmatched junction nucleotides: 7. There are 18 residues in the CDR3. Looked up from germline, CDR1 is SGHNT and CDR2 is YENEEA. DNA of the CDR3: TGTGCCAGCAGCTTAATGGGACTAGCAGACGCGAACACCGGGGAGCTGTTTTTT. It is translated as CASSLMGLADANTGELFF.

The gene calls are TRBV7-9 and TRBJ1-5, with TRBD1 as a possible D gene (6 bases). CDR3 length: 14 amino acids. Germline loops: CDR1 SEHNR, CDR2 FQNEAQ (reference sequence). V dropped 8 bases and J dropped 2 bases, with 13 bases sitting between them. The CDR3 sequence is CASQGTTGNQPQHF. The CDR3 coding sequence is TGTGCCAGCCAGGGGACGACAGGCAATCAGCCCCAGCATTTT.

This clonotype has a count of ten or more. The rearrangement links TRBV20-1 to TRBJ1-2; no clear D. V was clipped by 6 bases and J by 6 bases, with 8 bases between them. Germline V gene sequence: CDR1 DFQATT, CDR2 SNEGSKA (reference sequence). This CDR3 has 10 amino acids. Here the CDR3 DNA reads TGCAGTGCCCCTGGGCATGGCTACACCTTC. It is translated as CSAPGHGYTF.

V and J are TRBV10-3 and TRBJ1-3; the D gene is possibly TRBD1 (5 bases). V lost 0 bases and J 0 bases, leaving 12 bases between the germline ends. CDR3 length: 17 amino acids. Germline CDR1 is ENHRY and CDR2 is SYGVKD. CDR3 nucleotides: TGTGCCATCAGTGAGTCCACGGGACTTCGCTCTGGAAACACCATATATTTT. Amino acids: CAISESTGLRSGNTIYF.

This clonotype was observed a few times. The chain combines TRBV12-3 or TRBV12-4 with TRBJ1-2; the match to TRBD1 covers 8 bases. The CDR3 runs 14 residues. V lost 4 bases and J lost 5; bases outside the gene matches: 6. Here the CDR3 reads CASSSDRGGYGYTF. The CDR3 DNA sequence: TGTGCCAGCAGTTCCGACAGGGGAGGGTATGGCTACACCTTC.

This clonotype was seen a few times. The gene calls are TRBV29-1 and TRBJ1-1; TRBD1 is a possible D gene (6 bases). The CDR3 is 16 amino acids. Germline V gene data show CDR1 as SQVTM and CDR2 as ANQGSEA. Trimming stripped 0 bases from V and 10 bases from J, with 24 bases between. The DNA for the CDR3 is TGCAGCGTTGAAGAGGGTTGGGGACACCCCCAATTAGGAGCTTTCTTT. Translated, it gives CSVEEGWGHPQLGAFF.

V is TRBV30 and J is TRBJ1-1; D is unresolved. V was clipped by 0 bases and J by 4 bases, with 6 bases between them. CDR3 length equals 12 residues. Germline V gives CDR1 GTSNPN, CDR2 SVGIG (reference sequence). The DNA of the CDR3 is TGTGCCTGGAGTGTACTAGCCACTGAAGCTTTCTTT. Protein product: CAWSVLATEAFF.

The J gene is TRBJ1-4, the V gene TRBV5-1; 7 bases are a match to TRBD1. Germline CDR1 reads SGHRS; CDR2 reads YFSETQ. The CDR3 covers 16 residues. Trimming removed 3 bases from V and 0 bases from J; junction bases left unmatched: 5. Written as DNA, the CDR3 is TGCGCCAGCAGCTCCAAAGGGACAGCAACTAATGAAAAACTGTTTTTT. Encoded protein: CASSSKGTATNEKLFF.